The 32 T cell receptor beta chains below come from one sample, sequenced in a study of OX40 agonist ivuxolimab in advanced cancers. The data were produced by immunoSEQ multiplex PCR, yet TCRdb's version contains in-frame clones alone and is incomplete. The data contain 15,000 to 20,000 clones, around 70% of them singletons. The sequenced sample was CD4+ or CD8+ T cells sorted from blood, obtained in a trial of the OX40 agonist ivuxolimab. The receptors were sampled from an adult with an advanced solid tumor such as melanoma, head and neck, liver or kidney cancer.

J is TRBJ2-7 and V is TRBV28; 7 nucleotides align to TRBD2. Germline V gene data show CDR1 as MDHEN and CDR2 as SYDVKM. This CDR3 contains 15 residues. The junction had 10 bases not matched to a gene; V was cut back by 8 bases and J by 0 bases. The CDR3 sequence: CASFGGRAPSYEQYF. CDR3 nucleotides: TGTGCCAGCTTTGGAGGGAGGGCCCCCTCCTACGAGCAGTACTTC.

By proportion, this clone is medium-sized. This sequence joins TRBV19 and TRBJ2-1; D gene unclear. CDR3 length: 14 residues. Per germline, CDR1 LNHDA and CDR2 SQIVND (reference sequence). Trimming stripped 3 bases from V and 4 bases from J, with 10 bases between. CDR3 sequence reads: CASSIGMRYNEQFF. CDR3 sequence (DNA): TGTGCCAGTAGTATTGGGATGCGGTACAATGAGCAGTTCTTC.

The J gene is TRBJ2-7, the V gene TRBV6-5; 11 bases agree with TRBD2. V dropped 6 bases and J dropped 4; count of bases not matched to a gene: 2. Germline V CDR1 and CDR2: MNHEY, SVGAGI. This CDR3 region has 13 residues. Here the CDR3 DNA reads TGTGCCAGCAGCGGACTAGCGGGTTACGAGCAGTACTTC. Its translation is CASSGLAGYEQYF.

A word on this clone: The junction departs from the called germline gene at one end, perhaps through a read error. The V call is TRBV6-5, the J call TRBJ2-5; 11 bases match TRBD1. The V gene's germline CDR1 is MNHEY and CDR2 SVGAGI. This CDR3 has 15 amino acids. CDR3 DNA: TGTGCCATCAGTAGGGACAGGGGGTACCAAGAGACCCAGTACTTC. As protein: CAISRDRGYQETQYF.

The rearrangement uses TRBV4-3 and TRBJ1-6, with 10 nucleotides matching TRBD1. This CDR3 spans 16 amino acids. V shed 3 bases and J 5 bases; nucleotides not matched to a gene: 4. Germline CDR1 LGHNA, CDR2 YSLEER. CDR3 DNA: TGCGCCAGCAGCCAGACGACAGGGGGCAATAATTCACCCCTCCACTTT. This sequence encodes CASSQTTGGNNSPLHF.

Remarks on this clone: The sample carries other DNA sequences with the same CDR3. The V gene is TRBV19, the J gene TRBJ2-1; TRBD2 matches at 12 bases. CDR1 and CDR2 from the germline V gene are LNHDA and SQIVND (reference sequence). CDR3 length: 15 amino acids. V shed 4 bases, J shed 4 bases, and the junction held 2 bases outside the gene matches. CDR3 sequence reads: CASSTLAGGYNEQFF. DNA of the CDR3: TGTGCCAGTAGTACGCTAGCGGGAGGGTACAATGAGCAGTTCTTC.

This clone has a handful of counts. V usage is TRBV4-1 and J usage is TRBJ1-5, with D unclear. CDR1 is MGHRA, CDR2 YSYEKL, per germline. The V end lost 1 base, the J end lost 0 bases, and 7 bases lay between the germline ends. This CDR3 has 15 residues. The CDR3 protein is CASSQGQNSNQPQHF. Written as DNA, the CDR3 is TGCGCCAGCAGCCAAGGTCAAAATAGCAATCAGCCCCAGCATTTT.

The V and J genes are TRBV5-6 and TRBJ2-7; D might be TRBD2 (5 bases). The length of the CDR3 is 13 residues. Per the germline V gene, CDR1 is SGHDT and CDR2 is YYEEEE. V was clipped by 1 base and J by 7 bases, with 12 bases between them. CDR3 amino acids: CASSLTGTGEQYF. For the CDR3, the DNA is TGTGCCAGCAGCTTGACGGGAACGGGTGAGCAGTACTTC. Full variable domain (remainder filled in from reference TRBV5-6 and TRBJ2-7): DAGVTQSPTHLIKTRGQQVTLRCSPKSGHDTVSWYQQALGQGPQFIFQYYEEEERQRGNFPDRFSGHQFPNYSSELNVNALLLGDSALYLCASSLTGTGEQYFGPGTRLTVT.

The chain is built from TRBV6-1 and TRBJ1-2, with a tentative D call TRBD1 (6 bases). The CDR3 sequence is 15 residues long. Trimming removed 5 bases at V and 3 bases at J, with 16 bases between. Germline lookup yields CDR1 MNHNS and CDR2 SASEGT. As DNA, the CDR3 is TGTGCCAGCAGTTGGGGGGCAGGGCAGGACTATGGCTACACCTTC. This sequence encodes CASSWGAGQDYGYTF.

In DNA form, the CDR3 reads TGTGCCACCAGCAGAGAAGATCCGGGAGGGTACAATGAGCAGTTCTTC. It is translated as CATSREDPGGYNEQFF. The chain has TRBV15 and TRBJ2-1; TRBD2 matches at 8 bases. The CDR3 loop spans 16 amino acids. V trimming: 0 bases; J trimming: 4 bases; junction bases outside the gene matches: 5. Germline lookup yields CDR1 LNHNV and CDR2 YYDKDF (reference sequence).

This clone is medium-sized by share. The junction shows a germline mismatch at one end, possibly a read error. The V call is TRBV7-7, the J call TRBJ2-2; a possible D gene is TRBD2 (6 bases). CDR3 size: 16 residues. Germline values: CDR1 SSHAT, CDR2 FNYEAQ (reference sequence). Here the CDR3 DNA reads TGTGCTAGCAGCTCTCGGGGAGGTCCCAACACCGGGGAGCTGTTTTTT. It is translated as CASSSRGGPNTGELFF. The complete variable domain, with remaining parts taken from reference TRBV7-7 and TRBJ2-2, reads GAGVSQSPRYKVTKRGQDVTLRCDPISSHATLYWYQQALGQGPEFLTYFNYEAQPDKSGLPSDRFSAERPEGSISTLTIQRTEQRDSAMYRCASSSRGGPNTGELFFGEGSRLTVL.

J is TRBJ2-4 and V is TRBV27; the D gene is possibly TRBD1 (5 bases). Trimming took 4 bases from V and 0 from J, leaving 10 bases between them. Looked up from germline, CDR1 is MNHEY and CDR2 is SMNVEV (reference sequence). The CDR3 is 15 amino acids. The CDR3, as DNA: TGTGCCAGCAGTTCCGTCAGGGAAGCCAAAAACATTCAGTACTTC. It encodes CASSSVREAKNIQYF.

This clone is medium-sized (0.01 to 0.1%) within its sample. The V gene is TRBV4-1, the J gene TRBJ2-1; 12 nucleotides match TRBD2. The CDR3 sequence is 19 residues long. The V and J ends lost 4 bases and 2 bases, in that order; junction bases with no gene match: 12. The germline gives CDR1 MGHRA, CDR2 YSYEKL. The CDR3 spells CASSPGGASGRVPYNEQFF. CDR3 bases: TGCGCCAGCAGCCCGGGCGGGGCTAGCGGGAGGGTCCCCTACAATGAGCAGTTCTTC.

V and J are TRBV7-9 and TRBJ2-2; 8 bases fit TRBD2. Germline CDR1 SEHNR, CDR2 FQNEAQ (reference sequence). Germline trimming cut 4 bases from V and 5 bases from J; bases unmatched to any gene: 3. CDR3 length: 14 residues. The DNA for the CDR3 is TGTGCCAGCAGCTCGGGGACTAGAACCGGGGAGCTGTTTTTT. It translates to CASSSGTRTGELFF.

This sequence joins TRBV6-5 and TRBJ2-7, with D possibly TRBD1 on 5 matching bases. V lost 8 bases to trimming and J lost 6 bases, with 11 bases between them. This CDR3 is 11 amino acids long. CDR1 MNHEY and CDR2 SVGAGI come from the germline V gene. The CDR3 loop reads CASSTGPEQYF. DNA for the CDR3: TGTGCCAGCTCTACAGGACCCGAGCAGTACTTC.

The rearrangement joins TRBV7-2 to TRBJ2-2, with D tentatively TRBD1 (5 bases). Germline V gives CDR1 SGHTA, CDR2 FQGNSA. The CDR3 extends over 16 amino acids. V dropped 1 base and J dropped 1 base, with 10 bases sitting between them. The CDR3 DNA reads TGTGCCAGCAGCTTAGTTGGTCAGGGGAACACCGGGGAGCTGTTTTTT. Translation gives CASSLVGQGNTGELFF.

The chain carries TRBV25-1 and TRBJ2-7; 7 positions agree with TRBD2. CDR3 length equals 14 residues. The germline V gene encodes CDR1 MGHDK and CDR2 SYGVNS. V lost 8 bases and J lost 3; bases outside the gene matches: 10. The DNA of the CDR3 is TGTGCCAGCCAGGGAGGGACCCGGGACTACGAGCAGTACTTC. It is translated as CASQGGTRDYEQYF.

The chain has TRBV4-1 and TRBJ2-5, with D tentatively TRBD1 (6 bases). CDR1 MGHRA and CDR2 YSYEKL come from the germline V gene. Trimming removed 0 bases from V and 6 bases from J, with 23 bases in between. The length of the CDR3 is 18 residues. Here the CDR3 reads CASSQDLLPGADAKTQYF. In DNA, the CDR3 is TGCGCCAGCAGCCAAGATCTACTCCCAGGGGCGGACGCGAAGACCCAGTACTTC.

This chain joins TRBV28 and TRBJ2-7; 11 bases are a match to TRBD2. Germline values: CDR1 MDHEN, CDR2 SYDVKM. This CDR3 region has 17 residues. J gave up 4 bases and V 6 bases, and 14 bases lay outside the gene matches. The CDR3 region has the DNA TGTGCCAGCAGAACCGGGGAGACTAGCGGGATGGGGTACGAGCAGTACTTC. Translation: CASRTGETSGMGYEQYF.

This chain connects TRBV27 to TRBJ2-7; 13 bases are shared with TRBD2. This CDR3 comprises 16 residues. Germline trimming cut 3 bases from V and 7 bases from J; bases unmatched to any gene: 9. CDR1 MNHEY and CDR2 SMNVEV come from the germline V gene (reference sequence). The CDR3 DNA reads as TGTGCCAGCAGTTTCTTGGGACTAGCGGGGCCCCCGGAGCAGTACTTC. It encodes CASSFLGLAGPPEQYF.

This clone showed up just a few times. This chain links TRBV4-1 with TRBJ2-1; D gene ambiguous. CDR1 is MGHRA, CDR2 YSYEKL, per germline. The CDR3 runs 16 residues. The ends were cut back, 0 bases at V and 4 bases at J, with 13 bases in the middle. CDR3 amino acids: CASSQDYGSMYNEQFF. CDR3 in DNA: TGCGCCAGCAGCCAAGATTACGGGTCTATGTACAATGAGCAGTTCTTC.

As regards this clone: A much larger clone is a single base away; this may be a read error. The chain joins TRBV11-2 to TRBJ1-1; tentative D call: TRBD1 (5 bases). Germline V gene lookup returns CDR1 SGHAT and CDR2 FQNNGV. The germline V and J ends were trimmed by 5 bases and 3 bases, with 16 bases remaining between them. CDR3 length: 15 residues. The CDR3 DNA follows: TGTGCCAGCAGCCAAGTCCGCCCGGGGGACACTGAAGCTTTCTTT. Protein sequence: CASSQVRPGDTEAFF.

The rearrangement links TRBV5-8 to TRBJ2-7; no clear D. Germline CDR1 and CDR2: SGHTS and YDEGEE. CDR3 size: 11 residues. The V end lost 4 bases, the J end lost 2 bases, and 4 bases lay between the germline ends. This chain's CDR3 is CASSETYEQYF. In DNA form, the CDR3 reads TGTGCCAGCAGCGAAACCTACGAGCAGTACTTC.

The chain links TRBV30 to TRBJ2-7; D ambiguous. With 0 bases removed from V and 1 base from J, the gap between germline ends came to 1 base. Germline CDR1 is GTSNPN and CDR2 is SVGIG (reference sequence). CDR3 length: 11 residues. CDR3 protein: CAWSVSYEQYF. In nucleotides, the CDR3 is TGTGCCTGGAGTGTATCCTACGAGCAGTACTTC.

The V gene is TRBV27, the J gene TRBJ1-1, with D hard to call. The germline V gene encodes CDR1 MNHEY and CDR2 SMNVEV (reference sequence). This CDR3 has 14 residues. The V and J ends lost 0 bases and 6 bases respectively, with 11 bases between them. The CDR3 loop is CASSLSGSLSEAFF. The CDR3 DNA is TGTGCCAGCAGTTTATCGGGGAGCCTTTCTGAAGCTTTCTTT.

J is TRBJ2-2 and V is TRBV6-1; no definite D call. From germline, CDR1 is MNHNS and CDR2 SASEGT. V shed 8 bases and J shed 5 bases, with 9 bases lying between them. The CDR3 length is 12 residues. The CDR3 is CASFYETGELFF. The CDR3 DNA is TGTGCCAGCTTCTACGAGACCGGGGAGCTGTTTTTT.

This clone was observed a handful of times. The chain links TRBV6-5 to TRBJ2-3; TRBD2 matches at 10 bases. CDR3 length: 15 residues. Losses at the gene ends were 10 bases for V and 2 bases for J; bases not matched to a gene: 9. The germline CDR1 and CDR2 sequences are MNHEY and SVGAGI. The chain's CDR3 is CAITAGLANTDTQYF. The CDR3 nucleotides read TGTGCCATCACCGCGGGACTAGCGAACACAGATACGCAGTATTTT.

The chain carries TRBV5-6 and TRBJ1-2, with D maybe TRBD1 (6 bases). CDR3 length equals 13 residues. From germline, CDR1 is SGHDT and CDR2 YYEEEE. V gave up 3 bases and J gave up 2 bases, with 8 bases separating them. CDR3 amino acids: CASSSGQNYGYTF. The DNA for the CDR3 is TGTGCCAGCAGCTCCGGACAGAACTATGGCTACACCTTC.

This clone was recorded once. The V call is TRBV11-3, the J call TRBJ1-5, with D perhaps TRBD1 (6 bases). V was shortened by 3 bases and J by 4 bases, with 13 bases between the two germline ends. This CDR3 has 15 amino acids. CDR1 and CDR2 (germline): SGHNT, YENEEA. As DNA, the CDR3 is TGTGCCAGCAGCTTTTTACAGGGCGGAAATCAGCCCCAGCATTTT. It encodes CASSFLQGGNQPQHF.

J is TRBJ2-5 and V is TRBV7-2; no clear D gene. Trimming cost V 3 bases and J 0 bases, with 5 bases left between them. The V gene's germline CDR1 is SGHTA and CDR2 FQGNSA. This CDR3 has 13 residues. The CDR3 DNA follows: TGTGCCAGCAGCTTCACAGACCAAGAGACCCAGTACTTC. As protein: CASSFTDQETQYF.

The V call is TRBV2, the J call TRBJ2-1; D ambiguous. From germline, CDR1 is SNHLY and CDR2 FYNNEI. V lost 2 bases and J 3 bases, leaving 8 bases between the germline ends. The CDR3 is 14 residues long. The CDR3 sequence is CASSELVLYNEQFF. The CDR3 coding sequence is TGTGCCAGCAGTGAACTAGTACTCTACAATGAGCAGTTCTTC.

The CDR3 here is CASSNPRLAGDDEQFF. The CDR3 nucleotides are TGTGCCAGCAGCAACCCCCGACTAGCGGGAGATGATGAGCAGTTCTTC. The genes are TRBV27 and TRBJ2-1; 12 nucleotides align to TRBD2. The CDR3 spans 16 residues. Losses at the gene ends were 6 bases for V and 8 bases for J; bases not matched to a gene: 11. Looked up from germline, CDR1 is MNHEY and CDR2 is SMNVEV (reference sequence).